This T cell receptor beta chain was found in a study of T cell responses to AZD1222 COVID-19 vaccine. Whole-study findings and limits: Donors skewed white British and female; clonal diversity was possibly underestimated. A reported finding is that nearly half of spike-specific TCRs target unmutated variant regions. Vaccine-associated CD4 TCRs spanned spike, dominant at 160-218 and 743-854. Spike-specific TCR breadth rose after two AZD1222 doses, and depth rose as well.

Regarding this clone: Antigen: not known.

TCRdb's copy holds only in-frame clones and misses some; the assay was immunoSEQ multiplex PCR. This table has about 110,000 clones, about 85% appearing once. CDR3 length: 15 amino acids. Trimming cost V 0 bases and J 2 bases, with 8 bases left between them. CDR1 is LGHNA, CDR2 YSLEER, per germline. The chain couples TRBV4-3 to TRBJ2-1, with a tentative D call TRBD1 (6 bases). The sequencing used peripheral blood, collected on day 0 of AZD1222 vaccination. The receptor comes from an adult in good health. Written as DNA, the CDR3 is TGCGCCAGCAGCCAAGAAGGACAGCCCTACAATGAGCAGTTCTTC. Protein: CASSQEGQPYNEQFF.